This TCR beta chain was captured in a study of blood T cell repertoires in COVID-19. Produced via immunoSEQ multiplex PCR; TCRdb's table is partial and in-frame only. The sample holds around 200,000 clones, about nine tenths seen once. This CDR3 has 15 residues. The germline V gene encodes CDR1 GTSNPN and CDR2 SVGIG (reference sequence). Trimming shortened V by 0 bases and J by 3 bases, and 13 bases separated the two germline ends. The receptor comes from a woman aged 50 to 60 in a cohort exposed to, infected with or recovered from COVID-19 (not recorded which). This rearrangement joins TRBV30 to TRBJ2-3, with a weak D call TRBD1 (5 bases). The sequenced sample was PBMCs or T cells enriched from blood (not recorded which). The CDR3 nucleotides read TGTGCCTGGAGTGTAATGGGGCAGGCGACAGATACGCAGTATTTT. Protein sequence: CAWSVMGQATDTQYF. The entire variable domain, with the rest obtained from reference TRBV30 and TRBJ2-3, is as follows: SQTIHQWPATLVQPVGSPLSLECTVEGTSNPNLYWYRQAAGRGLQLLFYSVGIGQISSEVPQNLSASRPQDRQFILSSKKLLLSDSGFYLCAWSVMGQATDTQYFGPGTRLTVL.